This record looks at one T cell receptor beta chain sequence and its context. Its antigen has not been determined. Base qualities are missing; no much larger clone stands one base away. The donors were healthy, HIV-negative adults with no recently reported acute infections or vaccinations. All donors were Caucasian adults living in Nashville, Tennessee, USA. Magnetic negative selection was used to enrich CD4+ T cells, after which naive cells were positively selected on CD45RA and the negative fraction became the memory subset. Blood was obtained by leukapheresis, after which PBMCs were separated by Ficoll-Histopaque density gradient centrifugation and cryopreserved in liquid nitrogen vapor phase. Analytical flow cytometry was used to check the purity and quantity of every magnetically sorted T cell population. Genomic DNA was isolated from every sorted fraction and measured by UV absorbance on a Nanodrop 2000c.

This entry belongs to a study of shared clonotypes between healthy human individuals (dated by TCRdb to 2020 to 2022). A note on the overall study: A couple of women and a few men aged 18 to 49 years were included in the cohort. To estimate repertoire size and how much clonotypes are shared between individuals, the study performed deep sequencing of blood TCR repertoires from about five healthy adults. Different laboratories and diverse techniques were used to prepare libraries and sequence TCR repertoires, to increase sequencing depth and limit assay-specific biases. For each donor, CD4 naive and CD4 memory were each run on three plates, CD8 naive on two plates, and CD8 memory on one plate. Each donor's leukapheresis produced roughly between about 0.85 and 10 billion PBMCs. General conclusions and limits of the study: Estimated clonotype richness was generally larger for naive than for memory subsets. Clonotypes shared by all four sorted-subset donors showed higher generation probabilities than non-shared clonotypes. When a few donors were compared, the shared fraction of clonotypes was about 5% for naive CD4, around 4% for naive CD8, 2% to 2.5% for memory CD4, and less than 0.45% for memory CD8. Sampling was restricted to blood, and TCR repertoires in tissues likely differ from the TCR repertoires found in blood. Pairwise subsampling led to the expectation that sequencing depth would affect the degree of clonotype sharing among donors. The small number of donors limited the genetic and exposure-history diversity represented. Incomplete sequencing was indicated by rarefaction of sorted-subset datasets, despite the large sequencing depth.

Using the deep immunoSEQ assay, TCR CDR3 regions were amplified from genomic DNA by multiplex PCR. Genomic DNA extracted from each cell subset was distributed evenly over all wells of several immunoSEQ 96-well plates, and each plate served as one replicate. For sorted subsets, about 210 ng of genomic DNA, equivalent to 30,000 or so T cell genomes, went into each replicate PCR. The purified libraries were quantified using a Qubit 3.0 fluorometer, sized with a Bioanalyzer 2100, and then quantified again using the KAPA Library Quantification kit. Every immunoSEQ 96-well plate was sequenced on a separate single-read 150-cycle Illumina NextSeq 550 flow cell. Regarding the original processing steps: Because the immunoSEQ output held only junctional sequences and lacked quality scores, the filtering could not match the filtering applied to full-length reads. Sequences were annotated with PyIR, a Python wrapper for IgBLAST v1.9, and V/J genes and CDR3 were assigned using IMGT germline references. Reads with weak V/J assignments (E-value above 1e-6), missing CDR3, stop codons, out-of-frame junctions, or ambiguous translated residues were removed. V3J clonotypes were defined by identical inferred V gene, J gene, and CDR3 amino acid sequence. Percentage overlap between repertoires was calculated by dividing the number of shared unique clonotypes by the size of the smaller repertoire. RTK rarefaction, the Chao1 estimator, and Recon v2.1 estimates of unobserved clonotypes were used to assess repertoire richness. Generation probabilities were computed with OLGA for all TCRbeta clonotypes obtained by the gDNA method from several donors. This immuneACCESS table, as held by TCRdb, lists in-frame sequences with V and J called but not all clones. Of the missing ones, under half trace to an unresolved V gene in checked studies; the others have no known cause. The V and J calls and the clone size are those of that table, but D and trimming were determined from the DNA. This sample comprises a few hundred thousand clones, about 65% of them detected only once. The top ten hold roughly 10% of the sample.

V lost 3 bases and J lost 3 bases; the stretch between them is 16 bases long. The CDR3 runs 15 amino acids, cysteine and phenylalanine included. Kept here is only the CDR3 DNA, which spans 45 bases and is read in frame from base 1. Per the germline V gene, SGDLS is the CDR1 and YYNGEE is the CDR2. Sequenced sample: memory CD4+ T cells sorted from blood. According to the study, the label for this sample's cell subset or site signals: CD45RA-negative fraction. This chain is built from TRBV9 and TRBJ2-7; the best D guess is TRBD1, with 5 bases matching. This clonotype originated in a young man in good health. The nucleotides are TGTGCCAGCAGCGCAAGCCCACAGGCGATCTACGAGCAGTACTTC. This codes for CASSASPQAIYEQYF.